Many counts were recorded for the clone carrying this T cell receptor (beta chain). What it binds is unknown. Trimming cost V 5 bases and J 0 bases; bases outside gene matches: 11. The germline gives CDR1 SEHNR, CDR2 FQNEAQ (reference sequence). This CDR3 spans 17 amino acids. This sample is part of a study of T cells after yellow fever vaccination. Findings of the study overall: Boosting was followed by the reappearance of most primary-vaccination clones (around 96% CD4, 85% to 90% CD8).

Production of TCR cDNA was by 5'RACE template switching, which also added a universal primer site and UMIs. TCRdb ran MiXCR on the 5' RACE reads and lists one entry per CDR3 protein. The sample lists 300,000 to 400,000 distinct CDR3 sequences; roughly 8.4% were seen once. This sequence originates from a young man who received the YFV17D yellow fever vaccine. The sample was PBMCs, taken roughly 46 days after the first yellow fever vaccination. The genes are TRBV7-9 and TRBJ2-7; 9 nucleotides agree with TRBD1. The CDR3 DNA reads TGTGCCAGCAGCGTCACCCCCGGGACAGGGAGCTCCTACGAGCAGTACTTC. Amino acids: CASSVTPGTGSSYEQYF.